This TCR beta chain stems from a study of shared clonotypes between healthy human individuals. Whole-study results and caveats: Donors were few, which limited the genetic and exposure-history diversity represented.

Points on this clone: Its specificity is unknown.

TCRdb's table, derived via immunoSEQ multiplex PCR, lists solely in-frame clones and lacks some. The sample lists more than 2 million clones, over 85% seen once, with 0.1% to 0.15% in the top ten. Trimming took 0 bases from V and 4 from J, leaving 17 bases between them. CDR1 is SGHRS and CDR2 is YFSETQ in the germline V gene. This CDR3 is 18 amino acids long. Material for sequencing was naive CD4+ T cells sorted from blood. The subset was: CD45RA+ positively selected. V usage is TRBV5-1 and J usage is TRBJ1-6, with a weak D call TRBD1 (5 bases). The sequence derives from a man aged 18 to 30 in good health. CDR3 DNA: TGCGCCAGCAGCTTGGTTTTCTCTGAGGACACTTATAATTCACCCCTCCACTTT. It codes for CASSLVFSEDTYNSPLHF.